This TCR beta chain came from a study of tumor-infiltrating lymphocytes in primary liver carcinoma. Co-extracted RNA and DNA came from approximately 20-30 mg of unsorted bulk tissue. TCR beta cDNA was made from 400 to 500 ng total RNA with a constant-region primer. Three nested multiplex PCR rounds, a slightly modified ARM-PCR method, built the TCR beta libraries. TRBV1-TRBV30 forward primers and a C-beta reverse primer were used in the first two PCR rounds, which each ran for ten to eleven cycles. Each CDR3 protein gets one entry after TCRdb re-called the multiplex PCR reads with MiXCR. The top ten clones hold 30% to 40% of a sample with roughly 30,000 distinct CDR3 sequences, roughly two thirds of them seen once. Trimming pared 6 bases from V and 4 bases from J, leaving 12 bases between. The CDR3 runs 13 residues.

The sequence derives from a woman aged 25-40 years with primary liver carcinoma and hepatitis B virus infection. Sequences were obtained from liver tumor tissue from sampling region 3. As to subset: tumor region T3, left-lateral pole. The chain uses TRBV12-3 or TRBV12-4 and TRBJ1-2; TRBD1 is a possible D gene (5 bases). This CDR3 reads CASRSGTSYGYTF. As DNA, the CDR3 is TGTGCCAGCAGATCCGGGACGTCCTATGGCTACACCTTC.